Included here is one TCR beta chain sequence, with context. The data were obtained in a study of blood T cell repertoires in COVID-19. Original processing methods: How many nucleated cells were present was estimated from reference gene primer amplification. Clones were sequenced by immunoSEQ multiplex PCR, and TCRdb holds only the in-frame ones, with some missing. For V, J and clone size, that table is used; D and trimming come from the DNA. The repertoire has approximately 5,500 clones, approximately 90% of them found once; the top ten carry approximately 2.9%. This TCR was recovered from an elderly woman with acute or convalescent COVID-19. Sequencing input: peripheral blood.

The CDR3 bases are TGTGCCAGCAGCCGGGACACCCTTCAGGAGACCCAGTACTTC. It is translated as CASSRDTLQETQYF. This rearrangement joins TRBV5-6 to TRBJ2-5; D might be TRBD1 (6 bases). Germline V gene sequence: CDR1 SGHDT, CDR2 YYEEEE. This CDR3 region has 14 residues. V lost 4 bases and J lost 5, with 15 bases in between.